Sequencing of this T cell receptor (beta chain) was carried out in a study of PD-L1 blockade in urothelial cancer. TCRdb's copy holds only in-frame clones and misses some; the assay was immunoSEQ multiplex PCR. The data contain more than 95,000 clones, roughly 86% of them seen just once; the ten biggest clones take up roughly 2.4%. Noted time point: peripheral blood 6 weeks after treatment start. V shed 6 bases and J shed 0 bases, with 9 bases lying between them. The CDR3 length is 13 residues. Per germline, CDR1 MDHEN and CDR2 SYDVKM. The V call is TRBV28, the J call TRBJ2-7; the D gene is possibly TRBD1 (5 bases). This specimen consisted of PBMCs, obtained around atezolizumab (anti-PD-L1) treatment. The receptor comes from a man aged 45 to 65 with urothelial cancer. The CDR3 DNA follows: TGTGCCAGCAGAGGGGTTAACTCCTACGAGCAGTACTTC. Protein product: CASRGVNSYEQYF.